These 17 T cell receptor beta chains came from one sample sequenced in a study of T cells in Graves' hyperthyroidism and ophthalmopathy. TCR beta CDR3 regions were amplified from RNA transcripts. The HTBI primer set served for first-round RT-PCR of the TCR CDR3. A single record per CDR3 protein comes from TCRdb applying MiXCR to the multiplex PCR reads. The sample carries some 510,000 distinct CDR3 sequences, about a fifth recorded once. Sequencing was carried out using blood. The receptor set was obtained from a man younger than 30 with Graves' hyperthyroidism.

At least ten counts were recorded for this clonotype. The chain's CDR3 is CAIGRPQETQYF. Here the CDR3 DNA reads TGTGCCATCGGACGGCCCCAAGAGACCCAGTACTTC. The V gene is TRBV10-3, the J gene TRBJ2-5, with no clear D. CDR1 and CDR2 (germline): ENHRY, SYGVKD. This CDR3 is 12 amino acids long. V was shortened by 8 bases and J by 1 base, with 8 bases between the two germline ends.

This clonotype occurred a few times. The chain carries TRBV30 and TRBJ1-2, with 7 bases aligning to TRBD1. The V gene's germline CDR1 is GTSNPN and CDR2 SVGIG (reference sequence). This CDR3 spans 15 amino acids. V lost 2 bases to trimming and J lost 3 bases; unmatched junction nucleotides: 9. As DNA, the CDR3 is TGTGCCTGGAGTCCCACCGACAGGGTAGACTATGGCTACACCTTC. This gives the protein CAWSPTDRVDYGYTF.

This clonotype was observed many times. The chain uses TRBV19 and TRBJ1-5, with D perhaps TRBD1 (6 bases). Trimming removed 7 bases at V and 4 bases at J, with 17 bases between. Germline V lookup: CDR1 LNHDA, CDR2 SQIVND (reference sequence). The CDR3 has 15 amino acids. The CDR3: CASNPGRGWNQPQHF. The DNA for the CDR3 is TGTGCCAGTAACCCTGGGAGGGGGTGGAATCAGCCCCAGCATTTT.

In its sample, this clonotype was seen many times. The chain has TRBV28 and TRBJ1-2, with TRBD1 as a possible D gene (5 bases). Per the germline V gene, CDR1 is MDHEN and CDR2 is SYDVKM. The V gene lost 10 bases and the J gene lost 8 bases, with 20 bases spanning the gap. The CDR3 is 13 amino acids. CDR3 loop: CATRDPGAVGYTF. The CDR3 coding sequence is TGTGCCACACGGGACCCGGGTGCGGTAGGCTACACCTTC.

Turning to this clonotype: The conserved phenylalanine or tryptophan is not found at the CDR3 terminus, so this likely reflects a read error. The DNA is omitted, as the CDR3 cannot be located on it reliably, and the CDR3 follows TCRdb's listing. V usage is TRBV12-3 or TRBV12-4 and J usage is TRBJ1-1; the table's D call TRBD1 went unverified against the DNA. The CDR3 region is 14 residues in length, termini included. The CDR3 spells CASSEQGGNTEACV.

The J gene is TRBJ2-5, the V gene TRBV24-1, with TRBD2 identical over 12 bases. Germline trimming cut 3 bases from V and 5 bases from J; bases unmatched to any gene: 9. This CDR3 contains 17 residues. Per germline, CDR1 KGHDR and CDR2 SFDVKD. The CDR3 protein is CATSDPPSGRAGETQYF. DNA of the CDR3: TGTGCCACCAGTGATCCCCCTAGCGGGAGGGCCGGGGAGACCCAGTACTTC.

In its sample, this clonotype was seen many times. The rearrangement joins TRBV2 to TRBJ1-1; TRBD1 is a possible D gene (5 bases). The germline gives CDR1 SNHLY, CDR2 FYNNEI. The V gene lost 4 bases and the J gene lost 4 bases, with 10 bases spanning the gap. This CDR3 comprises 13 residues. In DNA, the CDR3 is TGTGCCAGCAGTGGTGGGGCGGGCACTGAAGCTTTCTTT. This translates into CASSGGAGTEAFF.

This clonotype was seen just once. The V call is TRBV20-1, the J call TRBJ1-1; D not certain. V lost 3 bases to trimming and J lost 4 bases, with 15 bases between them. CDR3 length equals 14 residues. CDR1 and CDR2 (germline): DFQATT, SNEGSKA (reference sequence). The CDR3 bases are TGCAGTGCTAGGGATTACAGTGGGAGCACTGAAGCTTTCTTT. It encodes CSARDYSGSTEAFF.

This clonotype was found a few times. This sequence joins TRBV13 and TRBJ2-5; D possibly corresponds to TRBD2 (6 bases). Between the trimmed V and J ends, which lost 0 bases and 5 bases, there was a span of 13 bases. CDR3 length: 15 amino acids. CDR1 PRHDT and CDR2 FYEKMQ come from the germline V gene (reference sequence). The CDR3 DNA reads as TGTGCCAGCAGCTTAGGACAGAACGGAGGGGAGACCCAGTACTTC. Residues: CASSLGQNGGETQYF.

This sequence joins TRBV6-5 and TRBJ2-7; 7 positions agree with TRBD2. The length of the CDR3 is 15 residues. CDR1 MNHEY and CDR2 SVGAGI come from the germline V gene. The V gene end was trimmed by 2 bases and the J gene end by 7 bases; junction bases not matched to a gene: 11. Here the CDR3 reads CASSYRGRDFDEQYF. In DNA, the CDR3 is TGTGCCAGCAGTTACCGGGGGAGGGATTTTGATGAGCAGTACTTC.

This clonotype showed up just a few times. V usage is TRBV6-2 or TRBV6-3 and J usage is TRBJ1-1; D possibly corresponds to TRBD1 (5 bases). The ends were cut back, 6 bases at V and 1 base at J, with 9 bases in the middle. The CDR3 is 13 amino acids. The germline gives CDR1 MNHEY, CDR2 SVGEGT. As DNA, the CDR3 is TGTGCCAGCAGGAGAGGGGAGAACACTGAAGCTTTCTTT. This codes for CASRRGENTEAFF.

The V and J genes are TRBV6-1 and TRBJ1-5, with D hard to call. Germline V gives CDR1 MNHNS, CDR2 SASEGT. CDR3 length: 15 amino acids. V was shortened by 6 bases and J by 1 base, with 13 bases between the two germline ends. CDR3 coding DNA: TGTGCCAGCAGCAAGGAGTTCCTAAGCAATCAGCCCCAGCATTTT. It translates to CASSKEFLSNQPQHF.

This clonotype showed up many times. This chain joins TRBV20-1 and TRBJ2-7; a possible D gene is TRBD1 (6 bases). The CDR3 is 13 residues long. CDR1 DFQATT and CDR2 SNEGSKA come from the germline V gene (reference sequence). With 6 bases removed from V and 5 bases from J, the gap between germline ends came to 17 bases. CDR3 loop: CSAPTGLRHEQYF. For the CDR3, the DNA is TGCAGTGCGCCCACAGGGCTCCGCCACGAGCAGTACTTC.

This clonotype was recorded at least ten times. V and J are TRBV9 and TRBJ1-2; D is possibly TRBD1 (5 bases). The V end was cut by 6 bases, the J end by 4 bases, with 16 bases between. CDR3 length: 14 residues. Germline V gene data show CDR1 as SGDLS and CDR2 as YYNGEE. The CDR3 loop is CASTRQTFGYGYTF. CDR3 nucleotide sequence: TGTGCCAGCACCAGACAGACCTTCGGCTATGGCTACACCTTC.

This clonotype showed up many times. The CDR3, as DNA: TGTGCCAGCAGTGAGGCCTACGGGGGTCAGCCCCAGCATTTT. Translating it yields CASSEAYGGQPQHF. The rearrangement uses TRBV6-4 and TRBJ1-5, with D possibly TRBD1 on 5 matching bases. This CDR3 has 14 amino acids. V lost 3 bases and J lost 6, with 12 bases in between. CDR1 is MRHNA and CDR2 is SNTAGT in the germline V gene.

This clonotype was seen repeatedly, ten times or more. This sequence joins TRBV11-2 and TRBJ2-5; D is tentatively TRBD1 or TRBD2 (7 bases each). This CDR3 is 15 amino acids long. Germline assignment: CDR1 SGHAT and CDR2 FQNNGV. Trimming left V 5 bases short and J 5 bases short, with 18 bases between. This chain's CDR3 is CASSPGGTAAETQYF. CDR3 DNA: TGTGCCAGCAGCCCCGGGGGGACAGCGGCGGAGACCCAGTACTTC.

This clonotype came up many times. The chain combines TRBV28 with TRBJ1-5, with a weak D call TRBD1 (5 bases). The germline V gene has CDR1 MDHEN and CDR2 SYDVKM. The CDR3 totals 15 residues. V lost 4 bases and J lost 0, with 10 bases in between. As DNA, the CDR3 is TGTGCCAGCAGTTCCCGGGACGGTAGCAATCAGCCCCAGCATTTT. It encodes CASSSRDGSNQPQHF.